This T cell receptor beta chain was sequenced for a study of blood T cell repertoires in COVID-19. In the study overall: The United States, Italy and Spain were the sources of the acute and convalescent COVID-19 samples. PBMCs, B-cell-depleted T cells, or T cells provided the cDNA or gDNA that made up the material.

While infection was still active, Seattle patients were enrolled and then followed longitudinally. Repertoires were generated with immunoSEQ multiplex PCR, while TCRdb's copy carries only in-frame clones and drops some. In the table there are about 350,000 clones, roughly nine tenths of which are singletons. Trimming cost V 4 bases and J 8 bases; bases outside gene matches: 5. Germline CDR1 is SGHTA and CDR2 is FQGTGA. This CDR3 contains 14 residues. This clone was found once. The sequence derives from a woman in her sixties or seventies with COVID-19, enrolled during active disease. The chain joins TRBV7-3 to TRBJ2-1, with 10 bases aligning to TRBD1. The specimen sequenced was peripheral blood. CDR3 sequence reads: CASSSGQGPDEQFF. The CDR3 DNA is TGTGCCAGCAGCTCGGGACAGGGGCCTGATGAGCAGTTCTTC. Using reference TRBV7-3 and TRBJ2-1 for the parts outside the CDR3, the full variable domain is GAGVSQTPSNKVTEKGKYVELRCDPISGHTALYWYRQSLGQGPEFLIYFQGTGAADDSGLPNDRFFAVRPEGSVSTLKIQRTERGDSAVYLCASSSGQGPDEQFFGPGTRLTVL.